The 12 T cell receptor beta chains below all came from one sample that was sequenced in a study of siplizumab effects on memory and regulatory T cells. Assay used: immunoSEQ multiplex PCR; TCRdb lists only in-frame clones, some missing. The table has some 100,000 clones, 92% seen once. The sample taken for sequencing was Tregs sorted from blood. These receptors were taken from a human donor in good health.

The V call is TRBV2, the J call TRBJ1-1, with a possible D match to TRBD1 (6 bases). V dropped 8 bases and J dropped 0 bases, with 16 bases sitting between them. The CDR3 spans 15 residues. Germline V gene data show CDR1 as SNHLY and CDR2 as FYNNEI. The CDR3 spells CASGRDTSMNTEAFF. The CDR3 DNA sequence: TGTGCCAGCGGGAGGGACACCAGTATGAACACTGAAGCTTTCTTT.

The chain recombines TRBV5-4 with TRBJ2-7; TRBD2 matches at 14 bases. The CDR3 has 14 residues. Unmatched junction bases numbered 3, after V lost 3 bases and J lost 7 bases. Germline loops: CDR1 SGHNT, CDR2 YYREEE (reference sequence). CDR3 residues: CASSSGLAGAEQYF. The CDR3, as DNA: TGTGCCAGCAGCTCGGGACTAGCGGGAGCTGAGCAGTACTTC.

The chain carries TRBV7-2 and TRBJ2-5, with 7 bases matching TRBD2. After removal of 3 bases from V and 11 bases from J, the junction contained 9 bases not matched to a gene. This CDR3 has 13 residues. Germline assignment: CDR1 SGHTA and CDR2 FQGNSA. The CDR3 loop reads CASSFGRELEQYF. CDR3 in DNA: TGTGCCAGCAGCTTTGGGCGGGAGCTAGAGCAGTACTTC.

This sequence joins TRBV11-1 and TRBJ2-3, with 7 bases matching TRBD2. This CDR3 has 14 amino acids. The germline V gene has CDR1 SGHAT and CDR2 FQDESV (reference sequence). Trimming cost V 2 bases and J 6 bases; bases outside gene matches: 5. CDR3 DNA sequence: TGTGCCAGCAGCTTACCGGGACTACACGATACGCAGTATTTT. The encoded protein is CASSLPGLHDTQYF.

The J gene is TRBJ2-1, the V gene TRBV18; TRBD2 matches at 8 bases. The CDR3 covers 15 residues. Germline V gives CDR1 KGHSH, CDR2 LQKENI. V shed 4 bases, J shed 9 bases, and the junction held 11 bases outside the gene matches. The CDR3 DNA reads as TGTGCCAGCTCACAGACTAGCGTGAGCTCGGCTGAGCAGTTCTTC. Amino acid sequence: CASSQTSVSSAEQFF.

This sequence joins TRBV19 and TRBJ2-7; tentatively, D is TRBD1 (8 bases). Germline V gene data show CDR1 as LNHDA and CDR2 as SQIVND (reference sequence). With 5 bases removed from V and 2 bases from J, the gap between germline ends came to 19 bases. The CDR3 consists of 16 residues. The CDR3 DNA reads TGTGCCAGTAGTCCCGTTTGGACAGGGAGGGCCTACGAGCAGTACTTC. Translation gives CASSPVWTGRAYEQYF.

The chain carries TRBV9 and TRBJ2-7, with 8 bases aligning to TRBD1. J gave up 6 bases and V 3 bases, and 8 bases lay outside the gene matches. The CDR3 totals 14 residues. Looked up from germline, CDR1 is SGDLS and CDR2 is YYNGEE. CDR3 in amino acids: CASSGQGIFGEQYF. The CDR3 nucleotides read TGTGCCAGCAGCGGACAGGGGATATTCGGCGAGCAGTACTTC.

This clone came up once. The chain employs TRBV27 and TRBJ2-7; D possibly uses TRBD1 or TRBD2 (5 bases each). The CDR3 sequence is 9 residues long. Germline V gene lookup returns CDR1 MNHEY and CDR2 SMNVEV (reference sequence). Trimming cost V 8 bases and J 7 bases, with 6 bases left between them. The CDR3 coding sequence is TGTGCCAGCTGGGGGGAGCAGTACTTC. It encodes CASWGEQYF.

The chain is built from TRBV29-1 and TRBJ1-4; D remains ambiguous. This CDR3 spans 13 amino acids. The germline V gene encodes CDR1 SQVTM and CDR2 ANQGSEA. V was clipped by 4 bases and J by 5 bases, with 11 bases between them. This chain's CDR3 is CSVGTRANEKLFF. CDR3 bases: TGCAGCGTTGGTACACGGGCAAATGAAAAACTGTTTTTT. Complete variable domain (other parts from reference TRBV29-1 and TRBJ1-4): SAVISQKPSRDICQRGTSLTIQCQVDSQVTMMFWYRQQPGQSLTLIATANQGSEATYESGFVIDKFPISRPNLTFSTLTVSNMSPEDSSIYLCSVGTRANEKLFFGSGTQLSVL.

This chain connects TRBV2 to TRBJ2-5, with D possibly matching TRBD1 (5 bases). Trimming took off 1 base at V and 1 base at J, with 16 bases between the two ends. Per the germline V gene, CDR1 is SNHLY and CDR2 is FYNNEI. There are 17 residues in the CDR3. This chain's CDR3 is CASSEVTVWSGQETQYF. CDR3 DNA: TGTGCCAGCAGTGAAGTGACAGTATGGAGTGGCCAAGAGACCCAGTACTTC.

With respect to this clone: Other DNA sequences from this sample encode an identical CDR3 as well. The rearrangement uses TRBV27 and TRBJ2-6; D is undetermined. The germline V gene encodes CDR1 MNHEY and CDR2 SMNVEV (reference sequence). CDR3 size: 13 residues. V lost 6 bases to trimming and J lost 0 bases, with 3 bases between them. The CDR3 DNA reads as TGTGCCAGCAGCTTCTCTGGGGCCAACGTCCTGACTTTC. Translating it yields CASSFSGANVLTF.

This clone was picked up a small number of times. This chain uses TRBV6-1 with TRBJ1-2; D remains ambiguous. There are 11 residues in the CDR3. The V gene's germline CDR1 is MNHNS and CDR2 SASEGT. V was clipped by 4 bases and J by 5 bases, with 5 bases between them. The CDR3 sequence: CASSGRYGYTF. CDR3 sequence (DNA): TGTGCCAGCAGTGGTAGATATGGCTACACCTTC.